This TCR beta chain is drawn from a study of tissue T cells after allogeneic stem cell transplantation. On this clone: The target antigen is unknown.

Study findings and constraints: The patient cohort was small and clinically heterogeneous, with limited sampling depth.

Measured with immunoSEQ multiplex PCR; TCRdb has only the in-frame clones, and not every one. This table has tens of thousands of clones, 65% to 90% appearing once. The source material was blood, sampled before transplantation. The clonotype was recovered from a woman aged 18 to 55 who later had graft-versus-host disease after an allogeneic stem cell transplant.

CDR3 nucleotides: TGCGCCAGCAGCCAACCGGACGGGTACTACGAGCAGTACTTC. This codes for CASSQPDGYYEQYF. V gene TRBV4-1 combines with J gene TRBJ2-7; no reliable D call. V was clipped by 2 bases and J by 3 bases, with 11 bases between them. CDR1 MGHRA and CDR2 YSYEKL come from the germline V gene. The CDR3 contains 14 residues.